A single sample is the source of the 23 T cell receptor beta chains below, sequenced in a study of cytomegalovirus exposure and HLA in healthy donors. The repertoire was sequenced with immunoSEQ multiplex PCR; TCRdb's copy has only in-frame clones and lacks some. The profile covers more than 140,000 clones, with roughly nine tenths appearing a single time and approximately 3.2% taken by the ten largest. Material for sequencing was PBMCs. The receptor source for this set is a woman aged 18-35 years in good health and CMV-seropositive.

This chain joins TRBV10-2 and TRBJ1-5; weak D call: TRBD1 (5 bases). The CDR3 spans 13 residues. Trimming pared 6 bases from V and 5 bases from J, leaving 11 bases between. Germline V gives CDR1 WSHSY, CDR2 SAAADI. The CDR3 DNA reads TGCGCCAGCAGCGTTCAGGGTTATCAGCCCCAGCATTTT. Its protein is CASSVQGYQPQHF.

This clone was picked up one time. V gene TRBV30 combines with J gene TRBJ2-7; 7 bases align to TRBD1. The CDR3 sequence is 16 residues long. Germline CDR1 is GTSNPN and CDR2 is SVGIG (reference sequence). Trimming at V came to 0 bases and at J to 5 bases, leaving 13 bases not matched to a gene. The CDR3, as DNA: TGTGCCTGGAGTGTAGGACCAGGGACAGCGCGGGACGAGCAGTACTTC. It codes for CAWSVGPGTARDEQYF.

CDR3 nucleotide sequence: TGCGCCAGCAGCCAAGATGGGCAGGGGCCCGAGCAGTACTTC. Protein: CASSQDGQGPEQYF. The V call is TRBV4-3, the J call TRBJ2-7, with D maybe TRBD1 (6 bases). This CDR3 is built from 14 residues. Germline CDR1 is LGHNA and CDR2 is YSLEER. Trimming left V 0 bases short and J 6 bases short, with 12 bases between.

The rearrangement links TRBV6-5 to TRBJ2-1; D gene unclear. Deletions cut 2 bases from V and 0 bases from J, with 11 bases between. The CDR3 is 16 residues long. The germline V gene has CDR1 MNHEY and CDR2 SVGAGI. CDR3 sequence (DNA): TGTGCCAGCAGTTACCTCTCAGAATTCTCCTACAATGAGCAGTTCTTC. Translated, it gives CASSYLSEFSYNEQFF.

J is TRBJ2-1 and V is TRBV9; TRBD2 matches 8 bases. From germline, CDR1 is SGDLS and CDR2 YYNGEE. CDR3 length: 14 residues. The V and J ends lost 4 bases and 9 bases, in that order; junction bases with no gene match: 9. CDR3 region: CASSPSGRVVEQFF. CDR3 DNA sequence: TGTGCCAGCAGCCCGAGCGGGAGAGTGGTTGAGCAGTTCTTC.

J is TRBJ2-3 and V is TRBV28; D not resolved. Per the germline V gene, CDR1 is MDHEN and CDR2 is SYDVKM. The CDR3 has 16 residues. V lost 2 bases to trimming and J lost 6 bases, with 18 bases between them. Here the CDR3 DNA reads TGTGCCAGCAGTTTACCCACTTCTAACTTCCCGGATACGCAGTATTTT. Protein sequence: CASSLPTSNFPDTQYF.

V and J are TRBV28 and TRBJ1-5; 7 bases align to TRBD1. CDR1 MDHEN and CDR2 SYDVKM come from the germline V gene. Losses at the gene ends were 5 bases for V and 2 bases for J; bases not matched to a gene: 15. This CDR3 comprises 18 residues. CDR3 sequence reads: CASSLSRTGVYGNQPQHF. The CDR3 region has the DNA TGTGCCAGCAGTCTATCCCGGACAGGTGTTTACGGCAATCAGCCCCAGCATTTT.

The chain carries TRBV27 and TRBJ1-1, with a possible D match to TRBD1 (6 bases). CDR3 length: 15 amino acids. Per the germline V gene, CDR1 is MNHEY and CDR2 is SMNVEV (reference sequence). Trimming removed 7 bases at V and 3 bases at J, with 18 bases between. CDR3 nucleotides: TGTGCCAGCACCTATGGGGGGGGGCTCGACACTGAAGCTTTCTTT. Protein sequence: CASTYGGGLDTEAFF.

The genes are TRBV23-1 and TRBJ1-5; D is uncertain. TRBV23-1 belongs to the ORF category, with a function that is uncertain. CDR3 length equals 17 residues. Deletions cut 3 bases from V and 6 bases from J, with 21 bases between. CDR3 nucleotides: TGCGCCAGCAGTCATTTCCGGATCCTCACGCCGGGTCAGCCCCAGCATTTT. Translated, it gives CASSHFRILTPGQPQHF.

The V and J genes are TRBV7-9 and TRBJ2-7; D ambiguous. V lost 1 base and J 1 base, leaving 2 bases between the germline ends. The CDR3 runs to 12 residues. Germline V gene data show CDR1 as SEHNR and CDR2 as FQNEAQ (reference sequence). The chain's CDR3 is CASSLVSYEQYF. The CDR3 DNA follows: TGTGCCAGCAGCTTAGTATCCTACGAGCAGTACTTC.

The rearrangement joins TRBV12-5 to TRBJ1-2; D gene uncertain. The CDR3 covers 14 residues. Trimming took off 4 bases at V and 7 bases at J, with 16 bases between the two ends. Germline V lookup: CDR1 LGHNT, CDR2 FRNRAP. CDR3 sequence: CASGSEDGLGGYTF. CDR3 DNA sequence: TGTGCTAGTGGTTCGGAGGACGGGCTAGGTGGCTACACCTTC.

The V gene is TRBV29-1, the J gene TRBJ2-1; no clear D. V dropped 4 bases and J dropped 0 bases, with 10 bases sitting between them. From germline, CDR1 is SQVTM and CDR2 ANQGSEA. The length of the CDR3 is 14 residues. CDR3 loop: CSVGDTSSYNEQFF. The CDR3 DNA is TGCAGCGTTGGAGACACGAGCTCCTACAATGAGCAGTTCTTC.

The chain carries TRBV2 and TRBJ2-5, with 12 bases that match TRBD2. In germline, CDR1 is SNHLY, CDR2 FYNNEI. Trimming removed 1 base from V and 1 base from J; junction bases left unmatched: 1. CDR3 length: 16 amino acids. CDR3 sequence (DNA): TGTGCCAGCAGTGAAGGGACTAGCGGGACCCAAGAGACCCAGTACTTC. As protein: CASSEGTSGTQETQYF.

The chain employs TRBV5-1 and TRBJ2-1, with a possible D match to TRBD2 (5 bases). V gave up 2 bases and J gave up 7 bases, with 16 bases separating them. CDR1 and CDR2 (germline): SGHRS, YFSETQ. CDR3 length: 15 amino acids. This chain's CDR3 is CASSLGLNKENEQFF. The CDR3 nucleotides read TGCGCCAGCAGCTTAGGACTGAATAAGGAAAATGAGCAGTTCTTC.

V usage is TRBV29-1 and J usage is TRBJ1-2; D is ambiguous. CDR1 SQVTM and CDR2 ANQGSEA come from the germline V gene. CDR3 size: 12 residues. The V end was cut by 6 bases, the J end by 5 bases, with 13 bases between. The CDR3 spells CSVAGGPYGYTF. CDR3 sequence (DNA): TGCAGCGTGGCCGGAGGCCCATATGGCTACACCTTC.

This clone has only one observation. The V and J genes are TRBV7-3 and TRBJ2-2; TRBD2 matches 8 bases. Germline CDR1 SGHTA, CDR2 FQGTGA. The CDR3 length is 18 residues. Losses at the gene ends were 4 bases for V and 7 bases for J; bases not matched to a gene: 17. CDR3 in amino acids: CASSSLGAGGSRVGELFF. CDR3 sequence (DNA): TGTGCCAGCAGCTCCCTAGGGGCGGGAGGATCTCGGGTCGGGGAGCTGTTTTTT.

The chain links TRBV9 to TRBJ1-2; D is ambiguous. Germline V gene data show CDR1 as SGDLS and CDR2 as YYNGEE. Trimming pared 0 bases from V and 3 bases from J, leaving 15 bases between. The CDR3 totals 16 residues. CDR3 loop: CASSVVISLPHYGYTF. CDR3 DNA sequence: TGTGCCAGCAGCGTAGTGATTTCCCTACCCCACTATGGCTACACCTTC.

The chain recombines TRBV27 with TRBJ2-5; a possible D gene is TRBD2 (5 bases). There are 12 residues in the CDR3. Trimming shortened V by 5 bases and J by 7 bases, and 11 bases separated the two germline ends. CDR1 and CDR2 from the germline V gene are MNHEY and SMNVEV (reference sequence). This chain's CDR3 is CASSPYRGTQYF. CDR3 DNA: TGTGCCAGCAGTCCATACCGGGGGACCCAGTACTTC.

This clone was counted once. The chain uses TRBV29-1 and TRBJ2-7, with 7 bases lining up with TRBD2. Unmatched junction bases numbered 3, after V lost 4 bases and J lost 3 bases. CDR1 SQVTM and CDR2 ANQGSEA come from the germline V gene. The CDR3 covers 12 residues. This CDR3 reads CSVVAGVYEQYF. The DNA for the CDR3 is TGCAGCGTTGTCGCGGGAGTCTACGAGCAGTACTTC.

This chain joins TRBV27 and TRBJ2-1; D might be TRBD2 (6 bases). The CDR3 extends over 15 amino acids. From germline, CDR1 is MNHEY and CDR2 SMNVEV (reference sequence). V lost 3 bases to trimming and J lost 7 bases, with 16 bases between them. The chain's CDR3 is CASSLSPSGRNEQFF. The CDR3 DNA sequence: TGTGCCAGCAGTTTGTCCCCCTCAGGGAGGAATGAGCAGTTCTTC.

The rearrangement uses TRBV19 and TRBJ2-6; TRBD1 matches 8 bases. With 4 bases clipped from V and 2 bases from J, the junction kept 4 bases outside the gene matches. Germline V gene sequence: CDR1 LNHDA, CDR2 SQIVND (reference sequence). The CDR3 extends over 16 amino acids. The CDR3 loop reads CASSTYRGTGANVLTF. The DNA of the CDR3 is TGTGCCAGTAGTACCTACAGGGGGACTGGGGCCAACGTCCTGACTTTC.

The chain uses TRBV7-9 and TRBJ1-3, with D unresolved. The CDR3 is made up of 14 amino acids. From germline, CDR1 is SEHNR and CDR2 FQNEAQ (reference sequence). V shed 4 bases and J shed 0 bases, with 7 bases lying between them. The CDR3 region is CASSSGGSGNTIYF. CDR3 DNA sequence: TGTGCCAGCAGCTCCGGAGGCTCTGGAAACACCATATATTTT.

V is TRBV28 and J is TRBJ1-2, with 10 nucleotides matching TRBD1. The CDR3 extends over 13 amino acids. Germline assignment: CDR1 MDHEN and CDR2 SYDVKM. V shed 10 bases, J shed 3 bases, and the junction held 5 bases outside the gene matches. The DNA of the CDR3 is TGTGCCACGACAGGGGGCCTTCACTATGGCTACACCTTC. It encodes CATTGGLHYGYTF.